This T cell receptor (beta chain) emerged from a study of blood T cell repertoires in COVID-19. Germline V CDR1 and CDR2: SNHLY, FYNNEI. The V and J ends lost 4 bases and 6 bases respectively, with 9 bases between them. The CDR3 runs 13 residues. Sequencing used immunoSEQ multiplex PCR; TCRdb keeps in-frame clones, though not all of them. The data show tens of thousands of clones, with less than 85% seen just once and roughly 15% held by the top ten. This TCR derives from a man in his 70s with active or convalescent COVID-19. The rearrangement uses TRBV2 and TRBJ1-4; possible D gene TRBD1, 6 bases. Sequenced sample: peripheral blood. The CDR3 DNA sequence: TGTGCCAGCAGTGTCGGGGGGCATGAAAAACTGTTTTTT. Amino acid sequence: CASSVGGHEKLFF.